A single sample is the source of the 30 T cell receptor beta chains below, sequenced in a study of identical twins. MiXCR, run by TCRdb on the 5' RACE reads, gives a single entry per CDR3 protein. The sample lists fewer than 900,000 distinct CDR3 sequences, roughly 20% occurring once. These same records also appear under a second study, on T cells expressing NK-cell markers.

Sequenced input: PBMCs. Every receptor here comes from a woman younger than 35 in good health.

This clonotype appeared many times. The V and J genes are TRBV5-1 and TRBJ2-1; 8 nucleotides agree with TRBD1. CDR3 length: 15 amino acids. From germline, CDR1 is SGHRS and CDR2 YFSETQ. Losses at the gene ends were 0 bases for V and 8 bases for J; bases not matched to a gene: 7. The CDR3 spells CASSLVGQGSYEQFF. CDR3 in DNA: TGCGCCAGCAGCTTGGTCGGACAGGGTAGCTATGAGCAGTTCTTC.

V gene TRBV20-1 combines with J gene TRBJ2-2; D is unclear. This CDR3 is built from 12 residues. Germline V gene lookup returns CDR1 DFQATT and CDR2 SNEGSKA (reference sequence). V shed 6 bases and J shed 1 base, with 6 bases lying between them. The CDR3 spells CSASENTGELFF. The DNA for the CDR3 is TGCAGTGCGTCCGAGAACACCGGGGAGCTGTTTTTT.

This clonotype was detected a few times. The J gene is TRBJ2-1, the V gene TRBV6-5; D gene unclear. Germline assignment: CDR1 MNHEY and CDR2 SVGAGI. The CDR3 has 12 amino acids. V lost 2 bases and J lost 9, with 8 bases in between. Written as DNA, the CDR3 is TGTGCCAGCAGTTACCCAGAAGTTGAGCAGTTCTTC. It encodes CASSYPEVEQFF.

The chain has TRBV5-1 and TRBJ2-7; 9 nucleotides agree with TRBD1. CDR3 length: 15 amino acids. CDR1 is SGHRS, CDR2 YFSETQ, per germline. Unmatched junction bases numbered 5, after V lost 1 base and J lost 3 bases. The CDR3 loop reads CASSLKGTGIYEQYF. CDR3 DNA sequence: TGCGCCAGCAGCTTGAAGGGGACAGGGATCTACGAGCAGTACTTC.

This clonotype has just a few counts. CDR3 sequence (DNA): TGTGCCAGCAGCTCAGCCCATCCTGGACTAGCGGGAGGGTACGAGCAGTACTTC. The encoded protein is CASSSAHPGLAGGYEQYF. This sequence joins TRBV11-1 and TRBJ2-7, with 15 bases matching TRBD2. CDR3 size: 18 residues. V dropped 4 bases and J dropped 4; count of bases not matched to a gene: 11. Germline V gene data show CDR1 as SGHAT and CDR2 as FQDESV (reference sequence).

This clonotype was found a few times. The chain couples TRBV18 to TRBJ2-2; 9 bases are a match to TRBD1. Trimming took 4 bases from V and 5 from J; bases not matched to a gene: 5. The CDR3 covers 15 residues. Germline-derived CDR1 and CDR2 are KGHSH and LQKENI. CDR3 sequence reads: CASSHGTGSTGELFF. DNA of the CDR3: TGTGCCAGCTCACACGGGACAGGGTCTACCGGGGAGCTGTTTTTT.

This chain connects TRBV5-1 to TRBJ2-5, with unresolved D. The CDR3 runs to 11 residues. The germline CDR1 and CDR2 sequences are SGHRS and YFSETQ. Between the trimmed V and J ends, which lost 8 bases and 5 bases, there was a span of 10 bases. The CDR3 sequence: CARPLVETQYF. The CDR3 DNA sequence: TGCGCCAGGCCCCTAGTGGAGACCCAGTACTTC.

CDR3 nucleotides: TGTGCCAGCAGCTCATCAGGGAATTCACCCCTCCACTTT. Translated, it gives CASSSSGNSPLHF. The chain combines TRBV7-9 with TRBJ1-6; maybe TRBD1 (5 bases). With 4 bases removed from V and 7 bases from J, the gap between germline ends came to 8 bases. The CDR3 length is 13 residues. Germline CDR1 is SEHNR and CDR2 is FQNEAQ (reference sequence).

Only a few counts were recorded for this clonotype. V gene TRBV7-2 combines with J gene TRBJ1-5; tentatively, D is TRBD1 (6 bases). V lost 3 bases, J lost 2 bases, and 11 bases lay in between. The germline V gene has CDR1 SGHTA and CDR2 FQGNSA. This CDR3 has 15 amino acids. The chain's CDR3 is CASSFFPGGNQPQHF. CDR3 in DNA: TGTGCCAGCAGCTTTTTCCCAGGGGGCAATCAGCCCCAGCATTTT.

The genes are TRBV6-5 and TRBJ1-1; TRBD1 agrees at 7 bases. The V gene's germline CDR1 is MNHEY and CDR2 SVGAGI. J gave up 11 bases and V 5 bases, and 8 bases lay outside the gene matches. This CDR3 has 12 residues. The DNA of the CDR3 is TGTGCCAGCAGTCCGACCTCGGACAGGGCTTTCTTT. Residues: CASSPTSDRAFF.

The chain's CDR3 is CAISEVGNEQFF. CDR3 nucleotide sequence: TGTGCCATCAGTGAAGTTGGGAATGAGCAGTTCTTC. The V and J genes are TRBV10-3 and TRBJ2-1; D is ambiguous. This CDR3 comprises 12 residues. Germline V gene sequence: CDR1 ENHRY, CDR2 SYGVKD. Trimming removed 3 bases at V and 7 bases at J, with 7 bases between.

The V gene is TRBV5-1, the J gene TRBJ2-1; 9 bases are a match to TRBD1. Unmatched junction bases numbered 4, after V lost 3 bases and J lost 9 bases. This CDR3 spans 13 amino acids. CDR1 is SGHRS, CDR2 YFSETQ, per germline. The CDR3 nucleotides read TGCGCCAGCAGCTGGGACAGGGAGGCTGAGCAGTTCTTC. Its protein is CASSWDREAEQFF.

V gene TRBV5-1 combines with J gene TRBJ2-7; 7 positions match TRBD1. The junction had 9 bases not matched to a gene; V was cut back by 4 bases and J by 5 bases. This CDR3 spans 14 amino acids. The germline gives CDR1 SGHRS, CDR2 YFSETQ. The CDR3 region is CASSLGQVGDEQYF. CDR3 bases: TGCGCCAGCAGCCTCGGACAGGTGGGAGACGAGCAGTACTTC. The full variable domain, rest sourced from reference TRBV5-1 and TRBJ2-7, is KAGVTQTPRYLIKTRGQQVTLSCSPISGHRSVSWYQQTPGQGLQFLFEYFSETQRNKGNFPGRFSGRQFSNSRSEMNVSTLELGDSALYLCASSLGQVGDEQYFGPGTRLTVT.

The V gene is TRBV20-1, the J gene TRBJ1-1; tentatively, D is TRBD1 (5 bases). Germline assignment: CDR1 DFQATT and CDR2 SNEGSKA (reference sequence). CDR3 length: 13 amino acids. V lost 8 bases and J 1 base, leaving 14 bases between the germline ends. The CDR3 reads CSSSGLANTEAFF. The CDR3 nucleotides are TGCAGTTCTTCAGGGTTGGCGAACACTGAAGCTTTCTTT.

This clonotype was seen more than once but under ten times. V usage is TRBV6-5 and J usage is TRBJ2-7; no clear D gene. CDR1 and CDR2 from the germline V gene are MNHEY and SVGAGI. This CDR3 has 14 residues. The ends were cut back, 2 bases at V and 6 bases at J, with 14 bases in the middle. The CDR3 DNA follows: TGTGCCAGCAGTTACCGTCGGGCGGACGGCGAGCAGTACTTC. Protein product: CASSYRRADGEQYF.

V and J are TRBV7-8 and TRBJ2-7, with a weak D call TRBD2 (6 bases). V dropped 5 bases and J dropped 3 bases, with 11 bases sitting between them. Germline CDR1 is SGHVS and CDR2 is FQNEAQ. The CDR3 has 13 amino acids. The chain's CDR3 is CASSRDLYYEQYF. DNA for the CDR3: TGTGCCAGCAGCCGGGACTTATACTACGAGCAGTACTTC.

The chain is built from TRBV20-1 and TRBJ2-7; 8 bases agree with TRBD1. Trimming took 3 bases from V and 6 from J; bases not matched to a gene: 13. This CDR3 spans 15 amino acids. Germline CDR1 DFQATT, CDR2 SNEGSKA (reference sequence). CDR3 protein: CSASRWGTGLVEQYF. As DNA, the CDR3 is TGCAGTGCTAGTCGGTGGGGGACAGGTCTGGTCGAGCAGTACTTC.

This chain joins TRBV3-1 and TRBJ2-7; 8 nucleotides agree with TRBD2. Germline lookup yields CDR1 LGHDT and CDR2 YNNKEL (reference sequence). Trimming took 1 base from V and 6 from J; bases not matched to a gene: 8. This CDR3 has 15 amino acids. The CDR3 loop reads CASSQVNGRGAEQYF. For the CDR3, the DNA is TGTGCCAGCAGCCAAGTAAACGGGAGGGGGGCCGAGCAGTACTTC.

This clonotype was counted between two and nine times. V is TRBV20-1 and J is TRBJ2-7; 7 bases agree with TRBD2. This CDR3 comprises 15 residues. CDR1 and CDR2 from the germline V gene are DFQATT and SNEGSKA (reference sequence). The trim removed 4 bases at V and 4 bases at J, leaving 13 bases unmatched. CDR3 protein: CSAMFSPGLSYEQYF. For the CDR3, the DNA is TGCAGTGCTATGTTCTCCCCGGGACTATCATACGAGCAGTACTTC.

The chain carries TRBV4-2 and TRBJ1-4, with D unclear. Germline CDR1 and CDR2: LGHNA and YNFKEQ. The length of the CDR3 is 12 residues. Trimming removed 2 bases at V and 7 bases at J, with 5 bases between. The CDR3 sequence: CASSQLGEKLFF. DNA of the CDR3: TGTGCCAGCAGCCAATTAGGTGAAAAACTGTTTTTT.

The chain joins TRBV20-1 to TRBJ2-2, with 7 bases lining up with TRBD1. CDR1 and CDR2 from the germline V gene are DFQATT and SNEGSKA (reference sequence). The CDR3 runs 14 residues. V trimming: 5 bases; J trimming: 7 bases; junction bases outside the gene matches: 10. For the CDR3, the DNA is TGCAGTGCTGGAACAGGGGAATTTAGCGGGGAGCTGTTTTTT. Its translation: CSAGTGEFSGELFF.

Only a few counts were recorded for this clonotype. CDR3 coding DNA: TGTGCCAGCAGCTTAAGGGGCGGAGAAAGCACAGATACGCAGTATTTT. Amino acids: CASSLRGGESTDTQYF. The chain carries TRBV11-2 and TRBJ2-3; D possibly corresponds to TRBD1 (5 bases). V gave up 2 bases and J gave up 0 bases, with 12 bases separating them. The CDR3 is made up of 16 amino acids. Germline loops: CDR1 SGHAT, CDR2 FQNNGV. Combining the CDR3 with reference TRBV11-2 and TRBJ2-3 gives the whole variable domain EAGVAQSPRYKIIEKRQSVAFWCNPISGHATLYWYQQILGQGPKLLIQFQNNGVVDDSQLPKDRFSAERLKGVDSTLKIQPAKLEDSAVYLCASSLRGGESTDTQYFGPGTRLTVL.

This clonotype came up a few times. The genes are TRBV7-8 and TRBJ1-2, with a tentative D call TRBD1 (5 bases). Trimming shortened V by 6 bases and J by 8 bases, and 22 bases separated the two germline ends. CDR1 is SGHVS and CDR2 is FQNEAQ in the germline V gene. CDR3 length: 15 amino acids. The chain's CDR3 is CASRGQGRSVGGYTF. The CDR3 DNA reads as TGTGCCAGCAGGGGCCAGGGACGGAGTGTGGGGGGCTACACCTTC.

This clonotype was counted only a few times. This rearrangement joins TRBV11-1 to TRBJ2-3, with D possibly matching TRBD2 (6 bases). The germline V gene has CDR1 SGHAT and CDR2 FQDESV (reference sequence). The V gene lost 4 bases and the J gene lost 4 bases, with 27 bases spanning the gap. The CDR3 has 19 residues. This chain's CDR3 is CASSSEPGLGKVSADTQYF. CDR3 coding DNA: TGTGCCAGCAGCTCGGAACCGGGACTGGGGAAAGTTTCCGCAGATACGCAGTATTTT.

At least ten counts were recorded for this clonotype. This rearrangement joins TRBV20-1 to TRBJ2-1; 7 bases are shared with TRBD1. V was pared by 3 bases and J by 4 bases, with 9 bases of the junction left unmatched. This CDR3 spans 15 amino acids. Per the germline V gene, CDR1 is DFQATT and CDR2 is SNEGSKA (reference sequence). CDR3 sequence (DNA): TGCAGTGCTAGGGAGGACAGGAACCCTTACAATGAGCAGTTCTTC. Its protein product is CSAREDRNPYNEQFF.

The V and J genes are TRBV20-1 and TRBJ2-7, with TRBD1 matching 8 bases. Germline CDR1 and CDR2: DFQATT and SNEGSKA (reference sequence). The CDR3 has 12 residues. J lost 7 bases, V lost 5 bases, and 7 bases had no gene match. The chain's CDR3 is CSAVDRGREQYF. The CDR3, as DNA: TGCAGTGCTGTCGACAGGGGTCGAGAGCAGTACTTC.

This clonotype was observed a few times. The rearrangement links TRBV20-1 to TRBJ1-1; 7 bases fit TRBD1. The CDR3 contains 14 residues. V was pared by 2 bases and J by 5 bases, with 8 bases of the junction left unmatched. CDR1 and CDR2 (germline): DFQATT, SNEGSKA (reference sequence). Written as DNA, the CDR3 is TGCAGTGCTAGACATCCCGGCAGGGGGACTGAAGCTTTCTTT. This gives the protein CSARHPGRGTEAFF.

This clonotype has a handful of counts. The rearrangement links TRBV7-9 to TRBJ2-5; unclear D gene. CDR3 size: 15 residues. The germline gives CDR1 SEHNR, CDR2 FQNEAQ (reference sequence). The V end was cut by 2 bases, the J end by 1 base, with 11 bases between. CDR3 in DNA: TGTGCCAGCAGCTTACGGCCACAAATCCAAGAGACCCAGTACTTC. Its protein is CASSLRPQIQETQYF.

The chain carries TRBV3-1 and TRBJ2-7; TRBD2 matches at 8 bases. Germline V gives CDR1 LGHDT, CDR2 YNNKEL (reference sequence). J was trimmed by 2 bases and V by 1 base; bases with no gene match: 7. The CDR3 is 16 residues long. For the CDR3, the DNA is TGTGCCAGCAGCCAAGCATCCAGCGGGGGAGCCTACGAGCAGTACTTC. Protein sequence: CASSQASSGGAYEQYF.

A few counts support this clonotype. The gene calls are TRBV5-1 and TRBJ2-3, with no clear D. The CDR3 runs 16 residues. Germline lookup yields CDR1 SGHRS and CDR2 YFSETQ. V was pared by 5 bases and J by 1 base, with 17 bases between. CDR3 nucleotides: TGCGCCAGCAGGGACGTGTTGCCGACCCGCACAGATACGCAGTATTTT. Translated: CASRDVLPTRTDTQYF.